This TCR beta chain stems from a study of post-analysis software for immune sequencing data. TCR beta libraries were prepared from cDNA with unique molecular identifiers. TCRdb re-called the PCR reads through MiXCR, storing one row per CDR3 protein. The sample holds a few hundred thousand distinct CDR3 sequences, roughly 45% seen once. A few counts support this clonotype. What it recognizes is unknown. Germline V CDR1 and CDR2: MGHRA, YSYEKL. The CDR3 runs 13 residues. Between the trimmed V and J ends, which lost 4 bases and 8 bases, there was a span of 14 bases. Broader study findings: A few TRBV segments (TRBV5-6, TRBV5-1 and TRBV20-1 among them) occurred more frequently in patients than in controls.

The source of this sequence is a girl aged 10 to 17 with multiple sclerosis. Sequenced input: blood. The chain is built from TRBV4-1 and TRBJ1-1, with D maybe TRBD1 (5 bases). In nucleotides, the CDR3 is TGCGCCAGCAGCCTATATAGAGGGACCGAAGCTTTCTTT. This encodes CASSLYRGTEAFF.